Each of the 21 T cell receptor beta chains below was sequenced from the same sample in a study of blood T cell repertoires in COVID-19 (TCRdb year 2020). Libraries were constructed by the immunoSEQ multiplex PCR assay. The immuneACCESS repertoire file appears here via TCRdb, limited to in-frame rearrangements. These files lack a portion of the clones; in checked studies, under half of the deficit traces to unresolved V genes, and the cause of the others is not known. In this sample the table shows about 72,000 clones, around 90% of which occur a single time. The leading ten clones occupy about 7.3% of the sample. The sequencing input was peripheral blood. Receptors originate from a human donor in a cohort sampled during active COVID-19.

The chain joins TRBV21-1 to TRBJ1-5. TRBV21-1 is given as a pseudogene. The CDR3 runs 15 residues. The CDR3 reads CASSKVRESNQPQHF. CDR3 in DNA: TGTGCCAGCAGCAAAGTAAGGGAGAGCAATCAGCCCCAGCATTTT.

This clone has a single count. The chain carries TRBV6-2 or TRBV6-3 and TRBJ1-5; D gene uncertain. Germline V gene data show CDR1 as MNHEY and CDR2 as SVGEGT. V lost 4 bases and J lost 5, with 15 bases in between. This CDR3 spans 15 amino acids. The CDR3 loop reads CASSLRAQRHQPQHF. The CDR3 DNA reads TGTGCCAGCAGTTTGAGGGCACAGCGCCATCAGCCCCAGCATTTT.

The gene calls are TRBV6-5 and TRBJ2-7, with 14 nucleotides matching TRBD2. With 10 bases clipped from V and 2 bases from J, the junction kept 4 bases outside the gene matches. CDR3 length: 14 amino acids. Germline V gene data show CDR1 as MNHEY and CDR2 as SVGAGI. The CDR3 loop is CATSGLAGAYEQYF. In nucleotides, the CDR3 is TGTGCCACCTCGGGACTAGCGGGAGCCTACGAGCAGTACTTC.

The chain uses TRBV11-2 and TRBJ2-2, with a tentative D call TRBD2 (7 bases). V was trimmed by 7 bases and J by 6 bases, leaving 21 bases between them. The CDR3 runs 16 residues. Germline V lookup: CDR1 SGHAT, CDR2 FQNNGV. CDR3 coding DNA: TGTGCCAGCACCCCATCGGGGGGCCTGGGATCCGGGGAGCTGTTTTTT. Translating gives CASTPSGGLGSGELFF.

V usage is TRBV9 and J usage is TRBJ2-1; maybe TRBD1 (6 bases). V lost 0 bases to trimming and J lost 4 bases, with 11 bases between them. CDR1 and CDR2 from the germline V gene are SGDLS and YYNGEE. This CDR3 spans 15 amino acids. DNA of the CDR3: TGTGCCAGCAGCGTAGTTGTGGGGGCTTACAATGAGCAGTTCTTC. It specifies CASSVVVGAYNEQFF.

J is TRBJ1-1 and V is TRBV4-3, with 10 bases that match TRBD1. The CDR3 is made up of 15 amino acids. With 1 base clipped from V and 8 bases from J, the junction kept 7 bases outside the gene matches. Germline V gene sequence: CDR1 LGHNA, CDR2 YSLEER. CDR3 DNA sequence: TGCGCCAGCAGCCAAGGATACGGACAGGGGGAGGAAGCTTTCTTT. It encodes CASSQGYGQGEEAFF.

V usage is TRBV6-2 or TRBV6-3 and J usage is TRBJ1-4, with 7 bases matching TRBD1. After removal of 6 bases from V and 7 bases from J, the junction contained 5 bases not matched to a gene. CDR1 MNHEY and CDR2 SVGEGT come from the germline V gene. This CDR3 region has 13 residues. Written as DNA, the CDR3 is TGTGCCAGCAGCCGGGACAGAGGTGAAAAACTGTTTTTT. Translating gives CASSRDRGEKLFF.

V usage is TRBV7-2 and J usage is TRBJ1-2; D is possibly TRBD1 (5 bases). This CDR3 is 18 amino acids long. The V and J ends lost 2 bases and 7 bases respectively, with 26 bases between them. Germline V gene data show CDR1 as SGHTA and CDR2 as FQGNSA. CDR3 bases: TGTGCCAGCAGCTTACTTGGTTCGGCAAGGGGCGCGTCGGTTGGCTACACCTTC. This sequence encodes CASSLLGSARGASVGYTF. The full variable domain, completed using reference TRBV7-2 and TRBJ1-2, is GAGVSQSPSNKVTEKGKDVELRCDPISGHTALYWYRQSLGQGLEFLIYFQGNSAPDKSGLPSDRFSAERTGGSVSTLTIQRTQQEDSAVYLCASSLLGSARGASVGYTFGSGTRLTVV.

This chain links TRBV7-2 with TRBJ2-1, with D perhaps matching TRBD2 (5 bases). Trimming cost V 5 bases and J 3 bases, with 17 bases left between them. The CDR3 runs to 16 residues. In germline, CDR1 is SGHTA, CDR2 FQGNSA. CDR3 sequence: CASSLTPASIYNEQFF. The CDR3 DNA follows: TGTGCCAGCAGCCTAACTCCGGCTAGCATCTACAATGAGCAGTTCTTC.

The V gene is TRBV20-1, the J gene TRBJ2-1; 9 nucleotides match TRBD2. Germline V gene sequence: CDR1 DFQATT, CDR2 SNEGSKA (reference sequence). V dropped 3 bases and J dropped 9; count of bases not matched to a gene: 15. The CDR3 consists of 16 residues. CDR3 protein: CSASDGEGGGATEQFF. DNA of the CDR3: TGCAGTGCTAGTGATGGTGAAGGCGGGGGGGCCACTGAGCAGTTCTTC.

In this sample, this clone turned up a few times. The genes are TRBV5-1 and TRBJ1-6, with 9 bases identical to TRBD1. The CDR3 has 13 amino acids. Germline loops: CDR1 SGHRS, CDR2 YFSETQ. Germline trimming cut 5 bases from V and 8 bases from J; bases unmatched to any gene: 2. CDR3 sequence (DNA): TGCGCCAGCAGGGACAGGGGTGATTCACCCCTCCACTTT. It translates to CASRDRGDSPLHF.

This clone was detected only a few times. This sequence joins TRBV7-2 and TRBJ1-5; the D gene is possibly TRBD1 (6 bases). The V and J ends lost 5 bases and 2 bases respectively, with 10 bases between them. The CDR3 extends over 14 amino acids. The germline gives CDR1 SGHTA, CDR2 FQGNSA. The CDR3 is CASSPGGGNQPQHF. DNA for the CDR3: TGTGCCAGCAGCCCTGGGGGCGGCAATCAGCCCCAGCATTTT.

This chain links TRBV30 with TRBJ1-2; D not resolved. Trimming pared 2 bases from V and 3 bases from J, leaving 4 bases between. Per germline, CDR1 GTSNPN and CDR2 SVGIG (reference sequence). This CDR3 spans 11 amino acids. CDR3 DNA sequence: TGTGCCTGGAGTATCGACTATGGCTACACCTTC. Translating it yields CAWSIDYGYTF.

The rearrangement joins TRBV7-3 to TRBJ2-5; D not resolved. CDR1 is SGHTA and CDR2 is FQGTGA in the germline V gene. The CDR3 totals 14 residues. V shed 4 bases and J shed 7 bases, with 16 bases lying between them. The CDR3 DNA is TGTGCCAGCAGCTCCTCAATAAATACTGGGACCCAGTACTTC. It codes for CASSSSINTGTQYF.

V gene TRBV7-9 combines with J gene TRBJ2-6, with 9 nucleotides matching TRBD1. The V gene end was trimmed by 6 bases and the J gene end by 2 bases; junction bases not matched to a gene: 8. In germline, CDR1 is SEHNR, CDR2 FQNEAQ (reference sequence). The CDR3 has 17 amino acids. CDR3 nucleotides: TGTGCCAGCAGACAAGGGACAGGGACGGCTGGGGCCAACGTCCTGACTTTC. Amino acids: CASRQGTGTAGANVLTF.

The V call is TRBV3-1 (or the pseudogene TRBV3-2), the J call TRBJ2-7, with a weak D call TRBD1 (6 bases). CDR3 length: 13 amino acids. Germline assignment: CDR1 LGHDT and CDR2 YNNKEL (reference sequence). V dropped 4 bases and J dropped 2 bases, with 9 bases sitting between them. CDR3 amino acids: CASSPWTAYEQYF. The CDR3 coding sequence is TGTGCCAGCAGCCCCTGGACAGCCTACGAGCAGTACTTC.

The chain carries TRBV19 and TRBJ2-2, with 8 bases that match TRBD1. The junction had 9 bases not matched to a gene; V was cut back by 4 bases and J by 2 bases. This CDR3 spans 17 amino acids. The germline CDR1 and CDR2 sequences are LNHDA and SQIVND (reference sequence). The CDR3 DNA reads TGTGCCAGTAGTAGGTTGGGACAGGCGATAAACACCGGGGAGCTGTTTTTT. Translated, it gives CASSRLGQAINTGELFF.

The V and J genes are TRBV7-8 and TRBJ2-1, with TRBD2 matching over 10 bases. The V segment lost 2 bases and the J segment 10 bases; nucleotides outside the gene matches: 5. Germline V CDR1 and CDR2: SGHVS, FQNEAQ. The CDR3 is made up of 14 amino acids. DNA for the CDR3: TGTGCCAGCAGCTTACTAGCGGGGGTAAGGGAGCAGTTCTTC. It specifies CASSLLAGVREQFF.

The chain carries TRBV7-2 and TRBJ2-3, with TRBD2 matching 7 bases. Germline loops: CDR1 SGHTA, CDR2 FQGNSA. CDR3 length: 14 amino acids. Trimming took 2 bases from V and 4 from J; bases not matched to a gene: 3. CDR3 sequence reads: CASSLSGRPDTQYF. The CDR3 DNA is TGTGCCAGCAGCTTATCCGGGAGGCCAGATACGCAGTATTTT.

The V call is TRBV4-3, the J call TRBJ1-3, with TRBD1 identical over 9 bases. V lost 3 bases and J lost 2; bases outside the gene matches: 14. The CDR3 consists of 19 residues. Germline CDR1 LGHNA, CDR2 YSLEER. CDR3 coding DNA: TGCGCCAGCAGCCACCCCCGGGATGGGACAGGGAATACTGGAAACACCATATATTTT. This sequence encodes CASSHPRDGTGNTGNTIYF.

CDR3 DNA: TGTGCCACCAGCAGGGAGGGCGAGCAGTACTTC. This gives the protein CATSREGEQYF. The chain employs TRBV15 and TRBJ2-7, with D maybe TRBD2 (6 bases). Trimming removed 3 bases at V and 6 bases at J, with 6 bases between. From germline, CDR1 is LNHNV and CDR2 YYDKDF (reference sequence). The CDR3 consists of 11 residues. Filled out from reference TRBV15 and TRBJ2-7, the complete variable domain reads DAMVIQNPRYQVTQFGKPVTLSCSQTLNHNVMYWYQQKSSQAPKLLFHYYDKDFNNEADTPDNFQSRRPNTSFCFLDIRSPGLGDTAMYLCATSREGEQYFGPGTRLTVT.